Following are 8 T cell receptor beta chains from one sample sequenced in a study of blood T cell repertoires in COVID-19. Measured with immunoSEQ multiplex PCR; TCRdb has only the in-frame clones, and not every one. The table shows roughly 150,000 clones, with approximately 86% occurring only once. The sample consisted of peripheral blood. The origin of the receptors is a woman of 80 years or more with COVID-19, enrolled during active disease.

This clone was counted a single time. This sequence joins TRBV7-2 and TRBJ1-4, with a weak D call TRBD1 (5 bases). Germline-derived CDR1 and CDR2 are SGHTA and FQGNSA. The CDR3 has 13 residues. V was clipped by 0 bases and J by 8 bases, with 7 bases between them. CDR3 nucleotides: TGTGCCAGCAGCTTAGCAGGGGCGGAAAAACTGTTTTTT. Its protein is CASSLAGAEKLFF.

This clone was seen a few times. The V and J genes are TRBV3-1 (or the pseudogene TRBV3-2) and TRBJ1-2; D not certain. CDR1 is LGHDT and CDR2 is YNNKEL in the germline V gene (reference sequence). The germline V and J ends were trimmed by 1 base and 12 bases, with 12 bases remaining between them. The CDR3 loop spans 12 amino acids. CDR3 coding DNA: TGTGCCAGCAGCCAAGTACAGTCCAGCCACACCTTC. It encodes CASSQVQSSHTF.

V gene TRBV28 combines with J gene TRBJ1-1, with D unclear. The V gene's germline CDR1 is MDHEN and CDR2 SYDVKM. The ends were cut back, 8 bases at V and 2 bases at J, with 18 bases in the middle. The CDR3 consists of 15 residues. The CDR3 sequence: CASGYWNLLNTEAFF. In nucleotides, the CDR3 is TGTGCCAGCGGCTATTGGAACCTACTAAACACTGAAGCTTTCTTT.

The genes are TRBV6-5 and TRBJ2-2; 8 positions agree with TRBD1. Germline assignment: CDR1 MNHEY and CDR2 SVGAGI. The CDR3 totals 15 residues. V lost 6 bases, J lost 4 bases, and 7 bases stayed unmatched. CDR3 protein: CASRGGRGRTGELFF. CDR3 coding DNA: TGTGCCAGCAGGGGGGGCAGGGGGCGCACCGGGGAGCTGTTTTTT.

The chain is built from TRBV7-2 and TRBJ2-7; 9 positions match TRBD2. Trimming cost V 5 bases and J 7 bases; bases outside gene matches: 12. Germline-derived CDR1 and CDR2 are SGHTA and FQGNSA. The CDR3 length is 15 residues. For the CDR3, the DNA is TGTGCCAGCAGCCCGCCGGGACTAGCAGCGTCAGAGCAGTACTTC. It specifies CASSPPGLAASEQYF.

This chain uses TRBV5-4 with TRBJ2-1; 8 positions match TRBD1. Trimming removed 5 bases from V and 10 bases from J; junction bases left unmatched: 11. CDR3 length: 14 amino acids. CDR1 and CDR2 from the germline V gene are SGHNT and YYREEE (reference sequence). The chain's CDR3 is CASSHNDRGGEQFF. The CDR3 DNA is TGTGCCAGCAGTCATAACGACAGGGGTGGCGAGCAGTTCTTC.

The J gene is TRBJ1-1, the V gene TRBV5-4; weak D call: TRBD1 (6 bases). This CDR3 is built from 15 residues. CDR1 and CDR2 (germline): SGHNT, YYREEE (reference sequence). Trimming removed 3 bases at V and 1 base at J, with 13 bases between. The CDR3 coding sequence is TGTGCCAGCAGCTGGGGAGGGGGGAGGAACACTGAAGCTTTCTTT. This codes for CASSWGGGRNTEAFF.

This chain links TRBV19 with TRBJ1-1, with TRBD1 identical over 7 bases. V dropped 3 bases and J dropped 0; count of bases not matched to a gene: 1. This CDR3 has 14 residues. Germline V gives CDR1 LNHDA, CDR2 SQIVND (reference sequence). The CDR3 reads CASSMTGLNTEAFF. CDR3 sequence (DNA): TGTGCCAGTAGTATGACAGGGCTGAACACTGAAGCTTTCTTT.